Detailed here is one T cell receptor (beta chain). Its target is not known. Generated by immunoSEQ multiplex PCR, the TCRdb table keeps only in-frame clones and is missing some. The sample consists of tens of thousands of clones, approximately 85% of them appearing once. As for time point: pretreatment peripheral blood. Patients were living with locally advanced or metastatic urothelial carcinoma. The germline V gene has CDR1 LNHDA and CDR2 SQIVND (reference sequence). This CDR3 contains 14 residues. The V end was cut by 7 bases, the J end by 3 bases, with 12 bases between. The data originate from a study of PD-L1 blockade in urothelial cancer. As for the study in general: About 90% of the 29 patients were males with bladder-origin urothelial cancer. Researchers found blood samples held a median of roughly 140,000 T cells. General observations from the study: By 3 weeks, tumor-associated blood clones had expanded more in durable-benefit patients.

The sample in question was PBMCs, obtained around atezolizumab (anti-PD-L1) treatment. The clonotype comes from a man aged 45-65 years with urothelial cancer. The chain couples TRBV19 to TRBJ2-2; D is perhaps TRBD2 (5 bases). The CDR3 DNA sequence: TGTGCCAGTACTCCGGGAAGTTACACCGGGGAGCTGTTTTTT. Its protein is CASTPGSYTGELFF.